The 18 T cell receptor beta chains in this list originate from one sample, sequenced in a study of tumor-infiltrating lymphocytes in primary liver carcinoma. Starting material of roughly 0.45 ug total RNA yielded TCR beta cDNA via a constant-region primer. What produced the TCR beta libraries was three nested multiplex PCR rounds using slightly modified ARM-PCR. TRBV1-TRBV30 forward and Cbeta reverse primers drove the first two approximately 11-cycle rounds. One entry per CDR3 protein, called by TCRdb with MiXCR from the multiplex PCR reads. Among about 320,000 distinct CDR3 sequences, 50% to 70% were seen once, and the ten largest hold roughly 9%. Unsorted whole blood served as the source of blood RNA, and germline DNA was extracted as well. Sample: peripheral blood. Receptor source: a man aged 35-49 years with primary liver carcinoma and hepatitis B virus infection.

Notes on this clonotype: A much bigger clone sits one base away, suggesting this may be a read error. The chain joins TRBV10-3 to TRBJ1-2; TRBD1 is a possible D gene (5 bases). The CDR3 loop spans 13 amino acids. The germline V gene encodes CDR1 ENHRY and CDR2 SYGVKD. This chain's CDR3 is CAIMRGTNYGDTF. In nucleotides, the CDR3 is TGTGCCATCATGAGGGGCACTAACTATGGCGACACCTTC.

This clonotype was seen more than once but under ten times. V is TRBV7-3 and J is TRBJ2-1, with TRBD2 as a possible D gene (6 bases). CDR1 and CDR2 (germline): SGHTA, FQGTGA. Between the trimmed V and J ends, which lost 5 bases and 7 bases, there was a span of 12 bases. The CDR3 totals 13 residues. Here the CDR3 DNA reads TGTGCCAGCAGCCCTCCGACTAGAAATGAGCAGTTCTTC. Its protein product is CASSPPTRNEQFF.

As concerns this clonotype: A much larger clonotype is one base distant, so this may be a read error. In this CDR3 the conserved last residue, phenylalanine or tryptophan, is missing, so a read error is likely. The rearrangement uses TRBV6-1 and TRBJ1-1; D not certain. Germline V CDR1 and CDR2: MNHNS, SASEGT. This CDR3 has 17 residues. V shed 2 bases and J shed 0 bases, with 16 bases lying between them. The CDR3 loop is CASSERSPGPMNTEAFI. CDR3 DNA: TGTGCCAGCAGTGAACGTTCCCCGGGTCCAATGAACACTGAAGCTTTCATT.

Points on this clonotype: Mismatch with germline at one junction end may stem from a read error. V is TRBV5-1 and J is TRBJ2-1; 8 nucleotides match TRBD2. Germline V lookup: CDR1 SGHRS, CDR2 YFSETQ. The CDR3 runs 19 residues. DNA of the CDR3: TGTGCCAGCAGCTTGGGTCGGGAGGCGGGAGGTAGGTCCTACAATGAGCAGTTCTTC. Translating gives CASSLGREAGGRSYNEQFF.

Note on this clonotype: Since a much larger clone is just one base distant, this may be a read error. The chain carries TRBV6-6 and TRBJ2-3; D is undetermined. Germline V gene lookup returns CDR1 MNHNY and CDR2 SVGAGI (reference sequence). V dropped 0 bases and J dropped 4 bases, with 5 bases sitting between them. The CDR3 extends over 13 amino acids. CDR3 DNA sequence: TGTGCCAGCAGTTACTCACGGTCAGATACGCAGTATTTT. Protein sequence: CASSYSRSDTQYF.

The chain combines TRBV5-1 with TRBJ1-1, with D perhaps matching TRBD1 (5 bases). With 4 bases removed from V and 2 bases from J, the gap between germline ends came to 18 bases. Looked up from germline, CDR1 is SGHRS and CDR2 is YFSETQ. This CDR3 has 16 amino acids. CDR3 loop: CASSPAEGRGNTEAFF. Here the CDR3 DNA reads TGCGCCAGCAGCCCTGCCGAGGGGCGGGGCAACACTGAAGCTTTCTTT. Full variable domain (outside the CDR3, taken from reference TRBV5-1 and TRBJ1-1): KAGVTQTPRYLIKTRGQQVTLSCSPISGHRSVSWYQQTPGQGLQFLFEYFSETQRNKGNFPGRFSGRQFSNSRSEMNVSTLELGDSALYLCASSPAEGRGNTEAFFGQGTRLTVV.

V gene TRBV5-6 combines with J gene TRBJ1-2; D may be TRBD1 (5 bases). V was clipped by 4 bases and J by 6 bases, with 10 bases between them. This CDR3 comprises 12 residues. Per the germline V gene, CDR1 is SGHDT and CDR2 is YYEEEE. This chain's CDR3 is CASSERQHGYTF. The CDR3 DNA sequence: TGTGCCAGCAGCGAAAGACAGCATGGCTACACCTTC.

In this sample, this clonotype turned up once. The DNA is omitted, as the CDR3 cannot be located on it reliably, and the CDR3 follows TCRdb's listing. The chain combines TRBV13 with TRBJ1-1. Looked up from germline, CDR1 is PRHDT and CDR2 is FYEKMQ (reference sequence). A total of 14 residues make up the CDR3, ends included. This CDR3 is CASSLNGVAFGTFF.

Comments on this clonotype: Given a much more abundant clone one base away, this may be a read error. The gene calls are TRBV10-3 and TRBJ2-6; D is uncertain. Trimming took 1 base from V and 0 from J, leaving 4 bases between them. This CDR3 is built from 15 residues. The V gene's germline CDR1 is ENHRY and CDR2 SYGVKD. Here the CDR3 DNA reads TGTGCCATCAGTGAGTTGGGCTCTGGGGCCAACGTCCTGACTTTC. Its protein is CAISELGSGANVLTF.

Regarding this clonotype: At one end, the junction sequence differs from germline, possibly due to a read error. This chain joins TRBV11-3 and TRBJ2-1; no clear D. This CDR3 comprises 14 residues. From germline, CDR1 is SGHNT and CDR2 YENEEA. In DNA form, the CDR3 reads TGTGCCAGCAGCTTAGATGTCAGCTACAATGAGCAGTTCTTT. This gives the protein CASSLDVSYNEQFF.

Turning to this clonotype: Mismatch with germline at one junction end may stem from a read error. V is TRBV5-5 and J is TRBJ2-1, with D possibly being TRBD2 (6 bases). Germline CDR1 and CDR2: SGHKS and YYEKEE (reference sequence). The length of the CDR3 is 17 residues. CDR3 residues: CASSFTIPGTAYNDQFF. The DNA for the CDR3 is TGTGCCAGCAGCTTCACAATCCCCGGGACTGCCTACAATGATCAGTTCTTC. The full variable domain, in which reference TRBV5-5 and TRBJ2-1 provide the parts outside the CDR3, is DAGVTQSPTHLIKTRGQQVTLRCSPISGHKSVSWYQQVLGQGPQFIFQYYEKEERGRGNFPDRFSARQFPNYSSELNVNALLLGDSALYLCASSFTIPGTAYNDQFFGPGTRLTVL.

On this clonotype itself: One end of the junction is discordant with germline, which a read error may explain. This sequence joins TRBV7-8 and TRBJ2-7; the D gene is possibly TRBD2 (5 bases). Germline CDR1 SGHVS, CDR2 FQNEAQ. The CDR3 consists of 12 residues. The DNA of the CDR3 is TGTACCAGCAGCCAAAGAGGGTGGCAGCAGTACTTC. It translates to CTSSQRGWQQYF.

About this clonotype itself: Without the conserved terminal phenylalanine or tryptophan, this CDR3 likely stems from a read error. The J gene is TRBJ2-7, the V gene TRBV28; 9 nucleotides agree with TRBD2. This CDR3 comprises 15 residues. V lost 2 bases, J lost 3 bases, and 5 bases stayed unmatched. Germline V gene lookup returns CDR1 MDHEN and CDR2 SYDVKM. The DNA for the CDR3 is TGTGCCAGCAGTTTAACCCTAGCGGGGCTCTACGAGCAGTACTAC. As protein: CASSLTLAGLYEQYY.

This clonotype was detected many times. V is TRBV29-1 and J is TRBJ2-2; D ambiguous. Germline V gene sequence: CDR1 SQVTM, CDR2 ANQGSEA. This CDR3 has 11 residues. V lost 3 bases and J lost 6, with 5 bases in between. This chain's CDR3 is CSVDFAGELFF. Here the CDR3 DNA reads TGCAGCGTTGATTTCGCCGGGGAGCTGTTTTTT.

Notes on this clonotype: This may stem from a read error, because a much larger clone lies one nucleotide away. The CDR3 is CASSVAAGQAQDTQYF. The CDR3 DNA reads TGTGCCAGCAGTGTGGCGGCTGGACAGGCCCAAGATACCCAGTACTTC. The chain links TRBV6-1 to TRBJ2-5; 7 bases line up with TRBD1. Germline V lookup: CDR1 MNHNS, CDR2 SASEGT. The CDR3 loop spans 16 amino acids.

On this clonotype itself: A much larger clone sits a single nucleotide away, making a read error possible. The CDR3 spells CVTSPRGQPQHF. The CDR3 DNA reads as TGTGTCACCTCCCCTCGGGGCCAGCCCCAGCATTTT. This chain connects TRBV6-2 or TRBV6-3 to TRBJ1-5, with a tentative D call TRBD1 (5 bases). Germline V CDR1 and CDR2: MNHEY, SVGEGT. This CDR3 has 12 amino acids.

Regarding this clonotype: A junction end diverges from the germline sequence, so it may reflect a read error. J is TRBJ1-1 and V is TRBV30, with D unresolved. The CDR3 extends over 17 amino acids. Germline V gives CDR1 GTSNPN, CDR2 SVGIG (reference sequence). As DNA, the CDR3 is TGTGCCTGGAGTGTCAGGCTCAACGGGTTCATGAACGCTGAAGCTTTCTTT. It encodes CAWSVRLNGFMNAEAFF.

This clonotype was seen once. A much larger clone lies a single base off, so this may be a read error. The J gene is TRBJ2-1, the V gene TRBV6-5; D remains ambiguous. The CDR3 length is 15 residues. Germline CDR1 and CDR2: MNHEY and SVGAGI. The CDR3 loop reads CPSSYDWADNNEQFF. The CDR3 coding sequence is TGTCCCAGCAGTTACGATTGGGCAGATAACAATGAGCAGTTCTTC.